This TCR beta chain was captured in a study of vaccination and CD4 T cells after COVID-19. Germline CDR1 is SGHTA and CDR2 is FQGNSA. The CDR3 totals 14 residues. V was trimmed by 3 bases and J by 0 bases, leaving 3 bases between them. The treatment here: approximately 10-day PBMC culture with coronavirus spike peptide pools or control peptides (ViraFEST assay). According to the study, CD4+ T cells from the unexposed donor were gathered ahead of the COVID-19 pandemic (2011-2018). Sequencing of cultured CD4+ T cell DNA used the Oncomine TCR Beta short-read assay. TCRdb passed the PCR reads through MiXCR, listing each CDR3 protein once. The sample includes 7,000 or so distinct CDR3 sequences, about a third of them seen just once. This clonotype was seen more than once but under ten times. Its specificity is unknown.

The sequencing input was CD4+ T cells from blood, cultured in vitro. This sequence originates from a human donor in good health. V usage is TRBV7-2 and J usage is TRBJ2-6, with D unclear. For the CDR3, the DNA is TGTGCCAGCAGCTTCGACTCTGGGGCCAACGTCCTGACTTTC. This sequence encodes CASSFDSGANVLTF.